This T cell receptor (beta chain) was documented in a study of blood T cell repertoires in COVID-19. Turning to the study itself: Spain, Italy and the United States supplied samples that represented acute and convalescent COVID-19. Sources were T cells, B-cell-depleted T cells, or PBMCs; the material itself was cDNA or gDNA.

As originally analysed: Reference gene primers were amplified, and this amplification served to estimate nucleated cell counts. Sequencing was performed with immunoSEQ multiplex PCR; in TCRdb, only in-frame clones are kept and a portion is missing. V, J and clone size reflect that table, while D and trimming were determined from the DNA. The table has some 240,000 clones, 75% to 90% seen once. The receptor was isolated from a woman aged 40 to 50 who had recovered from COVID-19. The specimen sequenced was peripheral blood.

The CDR3 sequence is CASSHGRVGDQPQHF. Written as DNA, the CDR3 is TGTGCCAGCAGCCACGGCAGGGTAGGAGATCAGCCCCAGCATTTT. The chain uses TRBV3-1 (or the pseudogene TRBV3-2) and TRBJ1-5, with D possibly TRBD1 on 5 matching bases. The CDR3 sequence is 15 residues long. Trimming removed 3 bases at V and 5 bases at J, with 14 bases between. Germline CDR1 LGHDT, CDR2 YNNKEL (reference sequence).